This T cell receptor (beta chain) comes out of a study of cytomegalovirus exposure and HLA in healthy donors. Germline V gene sequence: CDR1 GTSNPN, CDR2 SVGIG (reference sequence). The CDR3 runs to 14 residues. Trimming left V 2 bases short and J 6 bases short, with 13 bases between. Researchers ran the PCR with 60 Vbeta and 13 Jbeta primers. Data came from immunoSEQ multiplex PCR; TCRdb stores just in-frame clones and leaves some out. Among about 94,000 clones, less than 80% were seen once, and the ten largest hold around 22%. The TCR was taken from a man aged 25-45 years in good health and CMV-seropositive. Material: PBMCs. The rearrangement links TRBV30 to TRBJ2-2; a weak D match, TRBD2 (6 bases). The CDR3 region has the DNA TGTGCCTGGAGTCGCGGGATAGGGGCCGGGGAGCTGTTTTTT. It codes for CAWSRGIGAGELFF.